The T cell receptor (beta chain) described here comes from a study of tumor and adjacent non-tumor tissue in lung cancer. Study-wide background: There were 11 to 12 adenocarcinoma, 2 squamous cell carcinoma and 1 small cell lung cancer cases. Each sample yielded 4 million to 5 million productive TCRbeta reads on average.

About this clonotype itself: Its antigen is not identified. The junction differs from germline at one of its ends, possibly a read error.

This sample's RNA came from whole unsorted tissue. More than 3 cm separated this lung sample from the edge of the tumor. The study, taken as a whole, reports: Compared with tumor, normal lung showed significantly lower TCR diversity. In normal lung, the top 100 clones were significantly more dominant than in tumor.

Germline V CDR1 and CDR2: DFQATT, SNEGSKA (reference sequence). The CDR3 contains 15 residues. Three rounds of nested PCR, following a modified ARM-PCR protocol, produced the TCRbeta library. TCRdb independently ran MiXCR on the multiplex PCR reads; one entry per CDR3 protein. Of approximately 80,000 distinct CDR3 sequences in the sample, 65% to 85% were seen once. This TCR was sampled from a man aged 60-69 years with non-small cell lung cancer. The sample consisted of distant non-tumor lung tissue. The V call is TRBV20-1, the J call TRBJ2-7; 7 nucleotides agree with TRBD2. The CDR3 here is CSATSGSSGLREQYF. For the CDR3, the DNA is TGCAGCGCTACTTCCGGGTCTAGCGGTCTGAGGGAGCAGTATTTC.